Sequencing of this TCR beta chain was carried out in a study of blood T cell repertoires in COVID-19. Looking at the study overall: Spain, Italy and the United States supplied samples that represented acute and convalescent COVID-19. Sources were T cells, B-cell-depleted T cells, or PBMCs; the material itself was cDNA or gDNA.

In the authors' workflow: It was from reference gene primer amplification that nucleated cell counts were estimated. Method: immunoSEQ multiplex PCR; TCRdb's copy keeps in-frame clones and lacks some. The V and J calls and clone size are taken from that table; D and trimming were inferred from the DNA. The sample lists about 51,000 clones; 86% were seen once. Germline loops: CDR1 SGHDT, CDR2 YYEEEE. The CDR3 runs to 16 residues. Trimming took 6 bases from V and 1 from J; bases not matched to a gene: 12. The sequencing input was peripheral blood. The chain is built from TRBV5-6 and TRBJ2-5; 7 bases fit TRBD2. The clonotype originates from a man between 60 and 75 years old with acute or convalescent COVID-19. CDR3 in DNA: TGTGCCAGCATTCTTAACGGGGGGAGCAGCCAAGAGACCCAGTACTTC. Amino acid sequence: CASILNGGSSQETQYF.